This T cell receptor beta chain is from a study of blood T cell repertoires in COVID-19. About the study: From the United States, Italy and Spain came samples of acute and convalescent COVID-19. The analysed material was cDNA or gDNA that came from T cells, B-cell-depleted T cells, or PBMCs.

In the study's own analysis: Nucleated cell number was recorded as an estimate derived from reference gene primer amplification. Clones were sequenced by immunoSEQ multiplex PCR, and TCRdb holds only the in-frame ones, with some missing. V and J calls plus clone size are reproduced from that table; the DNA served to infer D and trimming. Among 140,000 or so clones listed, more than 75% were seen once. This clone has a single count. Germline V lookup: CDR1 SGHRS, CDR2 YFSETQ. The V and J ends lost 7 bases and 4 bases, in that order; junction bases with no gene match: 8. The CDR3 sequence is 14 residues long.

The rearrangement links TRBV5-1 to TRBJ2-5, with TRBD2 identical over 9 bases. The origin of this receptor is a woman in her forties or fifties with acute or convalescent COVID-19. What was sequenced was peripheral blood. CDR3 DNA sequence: TGCGCCAGCTGCTGGGGCGGGGGGGCAGAGACCCAGTACTTC. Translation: CASCWGGGAETQYF.